The entry that follows covers one T cell receptor beta chain sequence. Per the original methods: How many nucleated cells were present was estimated from reference gene primer amplification. Measured with immunoSEQ multiplex PCR; TCRdb has only the in-frame clones, and not every one. The D gene and trimming were derived from the DNA, and the V and J assignments and clone size from that table. The table lists roughly 290,000 clones, 87% of them singletons, with about 6% in the top ten. This CDR3 spans 11 amino acids. Germline-derived CDR1 and CDR2 are DFQATT and SNEGSKA (reference sequence). The entry originates in a study of blood T cell repertoires in COVID-19. The wider study: There were acute and convalescent COVID-19 samples, and they came from the United States, Italy and Spain.

The study assigned cohorts using participant-reported clinical history. Two negative PCRs, clearance, or symptom resolution characterized the recovered Cohort 3 donors. Material: PBMCs or T cells enriched from blood (not recorded which). The TCR comes from a middle-aged woman who had recovered from COVID-19. The J gene is TRBJ2-3, the V gene TRBV20-1, with TRBD1 as a possible D gene (6 bases). This CDR3 is CRTGGTDTQYF. The CDR3 DNA sequence: TGCAGGACAGGCGGCACAGATACGCAGTATTTT.